These 25 T cell receptor beta chains were sequenced from one sample in a study of identical twins. Each CDR3 protein gets one entry after TCRdb re-called the 5' RACE reads with MiXCR. The table records some 630,000 distinct CDR3 sequences, about 7.1% of them present only once. This same sample was also taken into another study, of yellow fever vaccine responses in identical twins.

Sample: PBMCs. These receptors were taken from a young woman in good health.

V is TRBV5-1 and J is TRBJ2-5, with TRBD1 matching over 7 bases. CDR1 and CDR2 (germline): SGHRS, YFSETQ. This CDR3 is 14 amino acids long. The ends lost 3 bases at V and 5 bases at J; junction bases unmatched: 7. CDR3: CASSSDPQGETQYF. In DNA form, the CDR3 reads TGCGCCAGCAGCTCGGACCCACAGGGGGAGACCCAGTACTTC.

The chain couples TRBV6-1 to TRBJ1-4; maybe TRBD1 (6 bases). This CDR3 is 14 amino acids long. With 3 bases removed from V and 7 bases from J, the gap between germline ends came to 12 bases. Germline V gives CDR1 MNHNS, CDR2 SASEGT. CDR3 loop: CASSEGGSGEKLFF. CDR3 in DNA: TGTGCCAGCAGTGAGGGGGGCTCTGGTGAAAAACTGTTTTTT.

The V and J genes are TRBV12-3 or TRBV12-4 and TRBJ1-1, with a tentative D call TRBD1 (6 bases). Deletions cut 7 bases from V and 8 bases from J, with 14 bases between. The CDR3 consists of 12 residues. The CDR3 here is CASTDSFYEAFF. The DNA for the CDR3 is TGTGCCAGCACGGACAGTTTCTACGAAGCTTTCTTT.

The rearrangement joins TRBV7-9 to TRBJ2-7; 10 bases fit TRBD1. The ends lost 5 bases at V and 3 bases at J; junction bases unmatched: 10. Germline V gives CDR1 SEHNR, CDR2 FQNEAQ (reference sequence). CDR3 length: 16 amino acids. The DNA for the CDR3 is TGTGCCAGCAGCCGGCCCAGACAGGGGGCTTACTACGAGCAGTACTTC. Protein sequence: CASSRPRQGAYYEQYF.

This clonotype occurred many times. The chain employs TRBV7-2 and TRBJ2-1, with 8 bases that match TRBD1. V trimming: 5 bases; J trimming: 4 bases; junction bases outside the gene matches: 7. This CDR3 spans 15 amino acids. Germline CDR1 SGHTA, CDR2 FQGNSA. This chain's CDR3 is CASSLAGGLYNEQFF. DNA for the CDR3: TGTGCCAGCAGCCTCGCAGGGGGCCTTTACAATGAGCAGTTCTTC.

This chain joins TRBV19 and TRBJ2-5, with 10 nucleotides matching TRBD2. The ends lost 3 bases at V and 1 base at J; junction bases unmatched: 2. Germline CDR1 LNHDA, CDR2 SQIVND (reference sequence). This CDR3 is built from 15 residues. The CDR3 DNA is TGTGCCAGTAGTATGTGGACTAGCGGCCAAGAGACCCAGTACTTC. This sequence encodes CASSMWTSGQETQYF.

The chain couples TRBV27 to TRBJ2-6, with a weak D call TRBD2 (7 bases). CDR3 size: 17 residues. Germline assignment: CDR1 MNHEY and CDR2 SMNVEV (reference sequence). V was cut by 3 bases and J by 0 bases, with 12 bases left in between. The CDR3 loop is CASSLRGGLSGANVLTF. CDR3 bases: TGTGCCAGCAGTTTGAGGGGGGGCCTCTCTGGGGCCAACGTCCTGACTTTC.

This clonotype was counted at least ten times. This chain connects TRBV12-3 or TRBV12-4 to TRBJ2-3; 10 nucleotides align to TRBD2. The CDR3 covers 15 residues. Trimming at V came to 8 bases and at J to 5 bases, leaving 10 bases not matched to a gene. The CDR3: CASRKREGLGDTQYF. Here the CDR3 DNA reads TGTGCCAGCCGAAAGCGGGAGGGCCTCGGAGATACGCAGTATTTT.

The CDR3 bases are TGTGCCAGCAGTTTCCCCGGCAGGGCCTACGAGCAGTACTTC. It codes for CASSFPGRAYEQYF. J is TRBJ2-7 and V is TRBV28, with D perhaps matching TRBD1 (5 bases). Per germline, CDR1 MDHEN and CDR2 SYDVKM. This CDR3 has 14 residues. V lost 3 bases to trimming and J lost 2 bases, with 11 bases between them.

This clonotype was found many times. This chain joins TRBV5-1 and TRBJ2-1; no firm D call. The germline V gene has CDR1 SGHRS and CDR2 YFSETQ. V was trimmed by 4 bases and J by 5 bases, leaving 13 bases between them. CDR3 length equals 14 residues. In DNA, the CDR3 is TGCGCCAGCAGCCCTGGGCAGTCGAACAATGAGCAGTTCTTC. This sequence encodes CASSPGQSNNEQFF.

This clonotype was found a few times. V gene TRBV7-8 combines with J gene TRBJ2-2, with 10 bases that match TRBD2. The CDR3 spans 16 residues. The V gene end was trimmed by 1 base and the J gene end by 5 bases; junction bases not matched to a gene: 4. Germline CDR1 is SGHVS and CDR2 is FQNEAQ. The CDR3 coding sequence is TGTGCCAGCAGCTTAGTAACACTAGCGGGGACCGGGGAGCTGTTTTTT. It yields the protein CASSLVTLAGTGELFF.

This clonotype came up a few times. The rearrangement links TRBV3-1 to TRBJ2-3, with D tentatively TRBD2 (5 bases). The length of the CDR3 is 12 residues. V was cut by 6 bases and J by 2 bases, with 6 bases left in between. Germline assignment: CDR1 LGHDT and CDR2 YNNKEL (reference sequence). The CDR3 DNA follows: TGTGCCAGCAGGGACTTCACAGATACGCAGTATTTT. It translates to CASRDFTDTQYF.

This clonotype was seen many times. The chain joins TRBV12-3 or TRBV12-4 to TRBJ1-5; D is ambiguous. The CDR3 spans 16 residues. Trimming cost V 1 base and J 2 bases, with 12 bases left between them. CDR3 DNA: TGTGCCAGCAGTTTAGGAGGCCTCGCGGGCAATCAGCCCCAGCATTTT. Its translation is CASSLGGLAGNQPQHF.

This clonotype was counted a few times. This chain links TRBV28 with TRBJ2-1, with 7 bases that match TRBD1. This CDR3 contains 16 residues. V shed 5 bases and J 3 bases; nucleotides not matched to a gene: 10. Germline V gives CDR1 MDHEN, CDR2 SYDVKM. CDR3 loop: CASSLPTGQNYNEQFF. The CDR3 DNA reads as TGTGCCAGCAGTCTTCCTACGGGACAGAACTACAATGAGCAGTTCTTC.

Details on this clonotype: Sequence at one end of the junction differs from germline and may be a read error. The rearrangement uses TRBV20-1 and TRBJ2-3; 14 positions agree with TRBD2. CDR1 is DFQATT, CDR2 SNEGSKA, per germline (reference sequence). The CDR3 is 17 residues long. The CDR3: CCASRGLAGVGTDTQYF. The CDR3 DNA reads as TGCTGTGCTAGCAGGGGACTAGCGGGAGTCGGCACAGATACGCAGTATTTT.

The table lists this clonotype with many counts. This sequence joins TRBV20-1 and TRBJ2-7; D is possibly TRBD1 (5 bases). This CDR3 is built from 16 residues. Germline V gives CDR1 DFQATT, CDR2 SNEGSKA (reference sequence). With 0 bases removed from V and 3 bases from J, the gap between germline ends came to 18 bases. This CDR3 reads CSARDQWVGLDYEQYF. CDR3 nucleotides: TGCAGTGCTAGAGATCAATGGGTGGGGCTCGACTACGAGCAGTACTTC.

This clonotype was seen ten or more times. The chain carries TRBV10-3 and TRBJ2-3; TRBD2 aligns across 11 bases. CDR3 length: 14 residues. From germline, CDR1 is ENHRY and CDR2 SYGVKD. The trim removed 6 bases at V and 4 bases at J, leaving 3 bases unmatched. CDR3 residues: CAISLLAGADTQYF. CDR3 nucleotides: TGTGCCATCAGCTTACTAGCGGGGGCAGATACGCAGTATTTT.

This clonotype has only a few counts. V is TRBV10-2 and J is TRBJ2-1, with 10 bases lining up with TRBD2. The length of the CDR3 is 18 residues. The junction had 17 bases not matched to a gene; V was cut back by 0 bases and J by 12 bases. Germline assignment: CDR1 WSHSY and CDR2 SAAADI. The CDR3 DNA sequence: TGCGCCAGCAGTGAGTCGACGGACCCAGCGGGAGGGCCGAGGGGGCAGTTCTTC. This encodes CASSESTDPAGGPRGQFF.

V usage is TRBV27 and J usage is TRBJ2-7, with unresolved D. The CDR3 is 13 residues long. Trimming took 2 bases from V and 3 from J, leaving 8 bases between them. Germline V CDR1 and CDR2: MNHEY, SMNVEV (reference sequence). CDR3 in DNA: TGTGCCAGCAGTTTAGTGAGGAACTACGAGCAGTACGTC. Amino acid sequence: CASSLVRNYEQYV.

This clonotype was counted many times. V is TRBV7-2 and J is TRBJ2-3; 10 bases are shared with TRBD2. V dropped 1 base and J dropped 6; count of bases not matched to a gene: 7. This CDR3 comprises 16 residues. CDR1 SGHTA and CDR2 FQGNSA come from the germline V gene. The CDR3 here is CASSLVGLASSDTQYF. The CDR3 DNA follows: TGTGCCAGCAGCTTAGTGGGACTAGCGTCATCTGATACGCAGTATTTT.

The gene calls are TRBV12-3 or TRBV12-4 and TRBJ1-1, with 8 positions matching TRBD1. The V gene end was trimmed by 6 bases and the J gene end by 6 bases; junction bases not matched to a gene: 9. The CDR3 contains 14 residues. In nucleotides, the CDR3 is TGTGCCAGCAGAAATCCACAGGGGGGTCCTGAAGCTTTCTTT. Amino acids: CASRNPQGGPEAFF.

The chain employs TRBV5-1 and TRBJ2-1, with TRBD1 matching over 8 bases. The ends lost 5 bases at V and 8 bases at J; junction bases unmatched: 9. The CDR3 consists of 14 residues. Per germline, CDR1 SGHRS and CDR2 YFSETQ. This CDR3 reads CASSLSDRVDEQFF. In nucleotides, the CDR3 is TGCGCCAGCAGTCTTTCGGACAGGGTCGATGAGCAGTTCTTC.

The V call is TRBV6-1, the J call TRBJ2-3; the D call may be TRBD1 or TRBD2 (5 bases each). This CDR3 is built from 18 residues. The germline V and J ends were trimmed by 4 bases and 1 base, with 21 bases remaining between them. The germline gives CDR1 MNHNS, CDR2 SASEGT. CDR3 DNA: TGTGCCAGCAGTGCCCGGAGCCTCGCCGGGGCTGGCACAGATACGCAGTATTTT. It codes for CASSARSLAGAGTDTQYF.

This clonotype was picked up many times. CDR3 bases: TGTGCCAGCAGCTTGGACGGGCAGGGGTTCTCCTACAATGAGCAGTTCTTC. The encoded protein is CASSLDGQGFSYNEQFF. This chain links TRBV5-6 with TRBJ2-1; possible D gene TRBD1, 6 bases. This CDR3 is 17 amino acids long. Trimming removed 0 bases at V and 0 bases at J, with 13 bases between. Germline assignment: CDR1 SGHDT and CDR2 YYEEEE.

This clonotype was picked up a small number of times. The rearrangement joins TRBV27 to TRBJ2-2; 12 positions agree with TRBD2. The V segment lost 6 bases and the J segment 3 bases; nucleotides outside the gene matches: 2. The CDR3 totals 15 residues. CDR1 and CDR2 (germline): MNHEY, SMNVEV (reference sequence). CDR3 DNA: TGTGCCAGCAGGGGACTAGCGGGTTACACCGGGGAGCTGTTTTTT. Protein product: CASRGLAGYTGELFF.